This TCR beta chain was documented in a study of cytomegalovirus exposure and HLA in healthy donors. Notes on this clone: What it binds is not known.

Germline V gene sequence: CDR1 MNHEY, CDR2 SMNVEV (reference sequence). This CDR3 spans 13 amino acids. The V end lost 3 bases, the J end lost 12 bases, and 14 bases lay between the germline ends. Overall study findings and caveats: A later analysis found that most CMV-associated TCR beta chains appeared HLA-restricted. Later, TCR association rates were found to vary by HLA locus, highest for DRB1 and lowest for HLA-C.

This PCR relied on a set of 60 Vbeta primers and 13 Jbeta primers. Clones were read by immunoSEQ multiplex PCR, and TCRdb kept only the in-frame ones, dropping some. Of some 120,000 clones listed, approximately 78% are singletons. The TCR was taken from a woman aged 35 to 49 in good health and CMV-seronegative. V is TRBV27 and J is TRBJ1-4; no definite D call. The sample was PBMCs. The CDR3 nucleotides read TGTGCCAGCAGTTTCGTAGGAGGCGGACAACTGTTTTTT. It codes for CASSFVGGGQLFF.